This T cell receptor beta chain was captured in a study of blood T cell repertoires in COVID-19. Sequencing used immunoSEQ multiplex PCR; TCRdb keeps in-frame clones, though not all of them. The data show around 300,000 clones, about 88% seen once. From germline, CDR1 is LGHNT and CDR2 FRNRAP. The V and J ends lost 6 bases and 6 bases respectively, with 14 bases between them. This CDR3 has 13 amino acids. The genes are TRBV12-5 and TRBJ1-1; TRBD1 is a possible D gene (6 bases). This clonotype was sampled from a woman aged 70-85 years with COVID-19, enrolled during active disease. Material for sequencing was peripheral blood. The CDR3 DNA follows: TGTGCTAGTGGAAACCCCGGGACACCTGAAGCTTTCTTT. Protein product: CASGNPGTPEAFF.